These 13 T cell receptor beta chains share one sample of origin, sequenced in a study of beta chain features in type 1 diabetes. The isolated RNA, all of it, was reverse transcribed, so expressed TCRB transcripts were what got sequenced. Using immunoSEQ multiplex PCR, the repertoire was profiled, and TCRdb retains in-frame clones only, with some absent. The data hold a few hundred thousand clones, with roughly an eighth observed a single time. Material for sequencing was naive CD4+ T cells from blood. The receptors were gathered from a man younger than 30 in good health.

This clone was counted only a few times. This chain links TRBV7-3 with TRBJ1-2; D gene ambiguous. V lost 5 bases and J lost 1, with 5 bases in between. CDR3 size: 12 residues. The germline gives CDR1 SGHTA, CDR2 FQGTGA. The CDR3 nucleotides read TGTGCCAGCAGCCCAGATAACTATGGCTACACCTTC. Translated: CASSPDNYGYTF.

The CDR3 DNA sequence: TGTGCCAGCAGCCCGCAGGGGGCACTAATAGAGACCCAGTACTTC. It is translated as CASSPQGALIETQYF. V gene TRBV7-3 combines with J gene TRBJ2-5; 8 nucleotides line up with TRBD1. The J segment lost 4 bases and the V segment lost 5 bases, leaving 9 bases of the junction unmatched. Germline V lookup: CDR1 SGHTA, CDR2 FQGTGA. The CDR3 has 15 amino acids.

The rearrangement uses TRBV28 and TRBJ1-6, with 8 bases lining up with TRBD1. J lost 8 bases, V lost 5 bases, and 20 bases had no gene match. In germline, CDR1 is MDHEN, CDR2 SYDVKM. The CDR3 sequence is 19 residues long. CDR3 bases: TGTGCCAGCAGTCTCCATACAGGGGGAGGCTTCAAAGATGATTCACCCCTCCACTTT. It encodes CASSLHTGGGFKDDSPLHF.

This clone has more than one count but fewer than ten. This chain connects TRBV4-2 to TRBJ2-2; D is perhaps TRBD1 (6 bases). The germline V gene has CDR1 LGHNA and CDR2 YNFKEQ. This CDR3 region has 15 residues. V was trimmed by 4 bases and J by 5 bases, leaving 14 bases between them. The CDR3 loop is CASSPRQGSTGELFF. The CDR3 coding sequence is TGTGCCAGCAGCCCGCGGCAGGGGAGTACCGGGGAGCTGTTTTTT.

J is TRBJ2-7 and V is TRBV28, with TRBD2 matching over 11 bases. Germline CDR1 and CDR2: MDHEN and SYDVKM. V lost 3 bases, J lost 6 bases, and 13 bases stayed unmatched. There are 17 residues in the CDR3. In DNA form, the CDR3 reads TGTGCCAGCAGTTTTCCGGGGATTAGCGGGAGGGCAACCGAGCAGTACTTC. Its protein is CASSFPGISGRATEQYF.

The J gene is TRBJ2-7, the V gene TRBV5-1; D is ambiguous. Looked up from germline, CDR1 is SGHRS and CDR2 is YFSETQ. V lost 2 bases, J lost 2 bases, and 17 bases lay in between. CDR3 length: 16 residues. The CDR3 loop reads CASSLVFDSEPYEQYF. The CDR3 region has the DNA TGCGCCAGCAGCTTAGTCTTCGATTCAGAACCCTACGAGCAGTACTTC.

This clone turned up a few times. The chain links TRBV10-3 to TRBJ2-7; D call uncertain. CDR1 is ENHRY and CDR2 is SYGVKD in the germline V gene. The CDR3 is made up of 11 amino acids. V was trimmed by 3 bases and J by 5 bases, leaving 5 bases between them. The CDR3 loop is CAISDRDEQYF. The CDR3 nucleotides read TGTGCCATCAGTGATCGTGACGAGCAGTACTTC.

V and J are TRBV7-2 and TRBJ2-1; 9 bases map to TRBD2. Germline trimming cut 6 bases from V and 0 bases from J; bases unmatched to any gene: 6. The length of the CDR3 is 16 residues. CDR1 is SGHTA and CDR2 is FQGNSA in the germline V gene. CDR3 bases: TGTGCCAGCAGTCCTAGCGGGACGACCTCCTACAATGAGCAGTTCTTC. This codes for CASSPSGTTSYNEQFF.

This clone came up a few times. The chain uses TRBV30 and TRBJ1-2, with a weak D call TRBD1 (6 bases). Trimming shortened V by 4 bases and J by 5 bases, and 14 bases separated the two germline ends. The CDR3 loop spans 13 amino acids. Germline V gene data show CDR1 as GTSNPN and CDR2 as SVGIG (reference sequence). As DNA, the CDR3 is TGTGCCTGGACCAGGGGAGTTGTTTATGGCTACACCTTC. This sequence encodes CAWTRGVVYGYTF.

This clone was detected only a few times. The chain links TRBV6-6 to TRBJ2-5, with 8 positions matching TRBD2. CDR1 and CDR2 (germline): MNHNY, SVGAGI (reference sequence). V lost 8 bases and J lost 9; bases outside the gene matches: 8. The CDR3 contains 12 residues. The CDR3: CASGRGAGAQYF. CDR3 nucleotide sequence: TGTGCCAGCGGGCGGGGGGCCGGGGCCCAGTACTTC.

The V and J genes are TRBV14 and TRBJ2-2, with D uncertain. Germline V CDR1 and CDR2: SGHDN, FVKESK. The ends were cut back, 1 base at V and 0 bases at J, with 9 bases in the middle. The CDR3 is 16 residues long. The CDR3 DNA reads as TGTGCCAGCAGCCAAGTCCAGGTATCGAACACCGGGGAGCTGTTTTTT. This codes for CASSQVQVSNTGELFF.

The chain joins TRBV25-1 to TRBJ2-1, with a weak D call TRBD1 (5 bases). V shed 6 bases and J shed 4 bases, with 13 bases lying between them. The V gene's germline CDR1 is MGHDK and CDR2 SYGVNS. CDR3 size: 14 residues. The CDR3 sequence: CASRPGYLYNEQFF. The CDR3 nucleotides are TGTGCCAGCAGACCAGGGTACCTTTACAATGAGCAGTTCTTC.

V and J are TRBV27 and TRBJ2-7, with TRBD2 matching 7 bases. Germline V lookup: CDR1 MNHEY, CDR2 SMNVEV (reference sequence). Trimming cost V 8 bases and J 0 bases; bases outside gene matches: 4. The CDR3 is 13 amino acids. The CDR3 reads CASCASGSYEQYF. CDR3 in DNA: TGTGCCAGCTGCGCTAGCGGCTCCTACGAGCAGTACTTC.